This passage covers 7 T cell receptor beta chains from one sample sequenced in a study of blood T cell repertoires in COVID-19 (dated by TCRdb to 2020 to 2022). Libraries were made using the immunoSEQ multiplex PCR assay. Here the immuneACCESS table is served through TCRdb, limited to in-frame sequences with V and J called. Missing clones are a known gap in these copies; in checked studies unresolved V genes cover under half, and the rest lacks a known reason. The sample profile shows approximately 330,000 clones; 90% of them were found once. Around 0.96% of the sample goes to the ten largest clones. What was sequenced was peripheral blood. These receptors originate from a woman in her 40s with COVID-19, enrolled during active disease.

The genes are TRBV28 and TRBJ2-1; 7 nucleotides agree with TRBD2. The CDR3 length is 15 residues. Germline V gene lookup returns CDR1 MDHEN and CDR2 SYDVKM. V lost 6 bases to trimming and J lost 4 bases; unmatched junction nucleotides: 9. The CDR3 loop is CASRLRGSTYNEQFF. Written as DNA, the CDR3 is TGTGCCAGCAGACTGCGGGGGTCAACTTACAATGAGCAGTTCTTC.

The chain couples TRBV29-1 to TRBJ1-2; 9 nucleotides line up with TRBD1. After removal of 2 bases from V and 8 bases from J, the junction contained 9 bases not matched to a gene. The CDR3 runs 14 residues. From germline, CDR1 is SQVTM and CDR2 ANQGSEA. Here the CDR3 DNA reads TGCAGCGTTGAAAAGGACAGGGGTGGGTTCGGCTACACCTTC. Translating it yields CSVEKDRGGFGYTF.

The chain combines TRBV19 with TRBJ1-1, with 7 bases aligning to TRBD1. CDR1 is LNHDA, CDR2 SQIVND, per germline (reference sequence). This CDR3 comprises 14 residues. The J segment lost 6 bases and the V segment lost 3 bases, leaving 7 bases of the junction unmatched. Here the CDR3 reads CASSILGQRPEAFF. CDR3 nucleotides: TGTGCCAGTAGTATCCTGGGACAGAGACCTGAAGCTTTCTTT.

This clone was seen a few times. V is TRBV4-3 and J is TRBJ1-4, with TRBD1 matching 7 bases. The CDR3 runs 16 residues. From germline, CDR1 is LGHNA and CDR2 YSLEER. The ends lost 0 bases at V and 3 bases at J; junction bases unmatched: 4. The CDR3 region has the DNA TGCGCCAGCAGCCAAGAGGACAGGACGGCTAATGAAAAACTGTTTTTT. Amino acid sequence: CASSQEDRTANEKLFF.

A note on this clone: At one boundary the junction diverges from the germline segment, which might be a read error. J is TRBJ2-5 and V is TRBV28, with 9 bases matching TRBD1. Looked up from germline, CDR1 is MDHEN and CDR2 is SYDVKM. The length of the CDR3 is 12 residues. The CDR3 nucleotides read TGTGCCAGCAGTTTAGATAGAACAGGGGGCCACTTC. Translation: CASSLDRTGGHF.

This rearrangement joins TRBV2 to TRBJ2-4; 10 bases are a match to TRBD1. Looked up from germline, CDR1 is SNHLY and CDR2 is FYNNEI. V lost 5 bases to trimming and J lost 3 bases; unmatched junction nucleotides: 7. The CDR3 covers 16 residues. CDR3: CASSLTGGEVKNIQYF. CDR3 DNA: TGTGCCAGCAGTTTGACAGGGGGCGAAGTCAAAAACATTCAGTACTTC.

The chain is built from TRBV5-4 and TRBJ2-7; tentative D call: TRBD1 (6 bases). Deletions cut 1 base from V and 6 bases from J, with 11 bases between. The CDR3 extends over 13 amino acids. Germline values: CDR1 SGHNT, CDR2 YYREEE (reference sequence). The CDR3 DNA is TGTGCCAGCAGCTTGACTCCAGGGGTCGAGCAGTACTTC. This sequence encodes CASSLTPGVEQYF.